The source of this T cell receptor beta chain is a study of Tregs in tolerant kidney transplant recipients. The nonmyeloablative bone marrow transplants came from related graft donors, with transient mixed chimerism. CDR3 length equals 14 residues. The germline V gene encodes CDR1 SGHRS and CDR2 YFSETQ. With 2 bases removed from V and 2 bases from J, the gap between germline ends came to 7 bases. Only in-frame clones appear in the TCRdb table, and some are missing; sequencing was by immunoSEQ multiplex PCR. The data contain approximately 82,000 clones, approximately 93% of them singletons. This clonotype was sampled from a human patient who received a combined kidney and bone marrow transplant. These T cells may partly come from the graft donor. This specimen was CD4+ T cells from blood (PBMCs), taken 12 months after the transplant. The V gene is TRBV5-1, the J gene TRBJ2-2; possible D gene TRBD2, 5 bases. The CDR3 loop is CASSLAVNTGELFF. The CDR3 nucleotides read TGCGCCAGCAGCTTAGCGGTAAACACCGGGGAGCTGTTTTTT.